The clone carrying this TCR beta chain appeared once. The CDR3 sequence is 14 residues long. Trimming took 3 bases from V and 3 from J, leaving 11 bases between them. Germline V CDR1 and CDR2: SNHLY, FYNNEI. The data belong to a study of radiotherapy plus CTLA-4 blockade in lung cancer. Assay: immunoSEQ multiplex PCR; the TCRdb copy retains only in-frame clones and omits some. The sample lists 58,000 or so clones, less than 85% occurring once. The source material was peripheral blood, sampled from a patient treated with radiotherapy plus ipilimumab. The chain is built from TRBV2 and TRBJ1-1; D might be TRBD1 (6 bases). The receptor's source is a human donor with non-small cell lung cancer who had a complete response to radiotherapy plus ipilimumab. DNA for the CDR3: TGTGCCAGCAGTGAGGGGGGGGCGGACACTGAAGCTTTCTTT. Its translation: CASSEGGADTEAFF.